A single sample is the source of the 14 T cell receptor beta chains below, sequenced in a study of human T cells and chemical hapten exposure. TCRdb itself ran the RACE reads through MiXCR, one entry per CDR3 protein. Seen here are around 95,000 distinct CDR3 sequences, more than 10% observed once, and the top ten hold more than 2.5%. Time point defined: pre-sensitization, week 0. The treatment is: therapeutic diphenylcyclopropenone sensitization with weekly scalp DPC. Sequenced here: whole blood, sampled in connection with sensitization to the hapten diphenylcyclopropenone (DPC). These receptors all stem from an older woman with alopecia areata. Some clones in this sample may be carry-over from other donors' samples.

There are many counts of this clonotype. V usage is TRBV28 and J usage is TRBJ1-2; 7 bases are a match to TRBD1. Losses at the gene ends were 8 bases for V and 2 bases for J; bases not matched to a gene: 5. Germline CDR1 and CDR2: MDHEN and SYDVKM. CDR3 length: 13 amino acids. The CDR3 DNA is TGTGCCAGCCGCAGGGACAGAAACTATGGCTACACCTTC. It codes for CASRRDRNYGYTF.

This clonotype was picked up many times. The chain links TRBV10-2 to TRBJ2-3, with 13 bases identical to TRBD2. V lost 6 bases and J lost 5; bases outside the gene matches: 2. Germline V gene data show CDR1 as WSHSY and CDR2 as SAAADI. The CDR3 is made up of 14 amino acids. The CDR3 bases are TGCGCCAGCAGCAGGACTAGCGGGGGAGATACGCAGTATTTT. Protein sequence: CASSRTSGGDTQYF.

This clonotype was detected ten times or more. The V gene is TRBV12-3 or TRBV12-4, the J gene TRBJ2-3; the match to TRBD1 covers 9 bases. V trimming: 6 bases; J trimming: 2 bases; junction bases outside the gene matches: 12. CDR3 length: 17 residues. CDR3 region: CASSPHAGTGYTDTQYF. CDR3 sequence (DNA): TGTGCCAGCAGCCCTCACGCCGGGACAGGGTACACAGATACGCAGTATTTT.

The chain is built from TRBV5-6 and TRBJ2-3, with no clear D. Germline CDR1 SGHDT, CDR2 YYEEEE. V lost 6 bases to trimming and J lost 6 bases, with 17 bases between them. The CDR3 totals 14 residues. The CDR3 nucleotides read TGTGCCAGCACCCTCGGCCAGGCCGGGGATACGCAGTATTTT. Residues: CASTLGQAGDTQYF.

This clonotype was counted at least ten times. The chain couples TRBV12-3 or TRBV12-4 to TRBJ2-7; possibly TRBD1 for D (5 bases). This CDR3 has 14 amino acids. V was trimmed by 4 bases and J by 4 bases, leaving 14 bases between them. The CDR3 here is CASSWGHPHYEQYF. The CDR3 DNA reads as TGTGCCAGCAGTTGGGGCCATCCCCATTACGAGCAGTACTTC.

About this clonotype itself: Germline is not matched at one junction end, which may reflect a read error. Here the CDR3 reads CSAGQGQSNEKLYF. In DNA, the CDR3 is TGCAGTGCTGGCCAGGGACAGTCTAATGAAAAACTGTATTTT. The rearrangement links TRBV20-1 to TRBJ1-4; 7 bases are a match to TRBD1. Germline CDR1 DFQATT, CDR2 SNEGSKA (reference sequence). This CDR3 has 14 residues.

The chain couples TRBV20-1 to TRBJ2-7; no clear D gene. The CDR3 has 13 amino acids. Between the trimmed V and J ends, which lost 6 bases and 3 bases, there was a span of 15 bases. Germline V CDR1 and CDR2: DFQATT, SNEGSKA (reference sequence). Here the CDR3 reads CSATALLYYEQYF. The CDR3 DNA reads TGCAGTGCCACAGCACTACTTTACTACGAGCAGTACTTC.

This CDR3 is CASSQVANTGELFF. The CDR3 DNA is TGTGCCAGCAGCCAAGTTGCGAACACCGGGGAGCTGTTTTTT. This sequence joins TRBV3-1 and TRBJ2-2; D ambiguous. CDR3 size: 14 residues. V was clipped by 1 base and J by 0 bases, with 3 bases between them. Germline lookup yields CDR1 LGHDT and CDR2 YNNKEL (reference sequence).

In the case of this clonotype: A read error may produce the germline difference seen at one junction end. The CDR3 here is CARSNIGRGGTEAFF. The CDR3, as DNA: TGTGCCCGCAGCAACATAGGTCGTGGGGGCACTGAAGCTTTCTTT. J is TRBJ1-1 and V is TRBV7-6, with D possibly TRBD1 on 5 matching bases. This CDR3 region has 15 residues. The germline V gene has CDR1 SGHVS and CDR2 FNYEAQ.

In this sample, this clonotype turned up many times. The chain combines TRBV25-1 with TRBJ2-1, with 8 positions matching TRBD1. In germline, CDR1 is MGHDK, CDR2 SYGVNS. V shed 4 bases and J 14 bases; nucleotides not matched to a gene: 4. The CDR3 is made up of 11 amino acids. CDR3: CASSVGQGEFF. The CDR3 coding sequence is TGTGCCAGCAGTGTAGGACAGGGCGAGTTCTTC.

This clonotype was recorded at least ten times. This rearrangement joins TRBV5-1 to TRBJ2-5; the D gene is possibly TRBD1 (5 bases). CDR3 length: 16 residues. The germline V gene has CDR1 SGHRS and CDR2 YFSETQ. V lost 2 bases, J lost 1 base, and 15 bases lay in between. CDR3 protein: CASSFRSGNGQETQYF. CDR3 DNA sequence: TGCGCCAGCAGCTTCCGCTCAGGGAACGGCCAAGAGACCCAGTACTTC.

Notes on this clonotype: This may stem from a read error, because a much larger clone lies one nucleotide away. The rearrangement joins TRBV2 to TRBJ1-4, with 7 nucleotides matching TRBD1. CDR1 and CDR2 from the germline V gene are SNHLY and FYNNEI. This CDR3 region has 15 residues. Trimming removed 0 bases from V and 8 bases from J; junction bases left unmatched: 6. The CDR3 nucleotides are TGTGCCAGCAGTGAAGCGACAGGGTCTCAGGAAAAACTGTTTTTT. Encoded protein: CASSEATGSQEKLFF.

This clonotype was counted many times. CDR3 region: CASSFFTGANNSPLHF. The CDR3 DNA reads as TGTGCCAGCAGCTTTTTTACGGGGGCAAATAATTCACCCCTCCACTTT. V gene TRBV7-2 combines with J gene TRBJ1-6; D possibly corresponds to TRBD1 (6 bases). V was pared by 3 bases and J by 5 bases, with 14 bases between. CDR1 and CDR2 from the germline V gene are SGHTA and FQGNSA. This CDR3 has 16 residues.

This clonotype has only a few counts. J is TRBJ1-5 and V is TRBV4-1; no clear D. The V end lost 6 bases, the J end lost 5 bases, and 17 bases lay between the germline ends. The CDR3 length is 15 residues. Per the germline V gene, CDR1 is MGHRA and CDR2 is YSYEKL. The CDR3 coding sequence is TGCGCCAGCAGGCCCGCTACAGCAGGAGATCAGCCCCAGCATTTT. Translated, it gives CASRPATAGDQPQHF.